Shown below are 26 T cell receptor beta chains from a single sample sequenced in a study of regulatory T cells in long-lasting Graves disease. With iRepertoire HTBI primers and Arm-PCR of CDR3 regions, TCR beta libraries were built. In TCRdb, the multiplex PCR reads were re-called with MiXCR into one record per CDR3 protein. The sample yields 400,000 to 450,000 distinct CDR3 sequences, about 15% seen once. Documented time point: newly diagnosed GD, antithyroid drugs for less than 3 months. PBMC-derived RNA was used for the TCR library. These records were also assigned to another study, of T cells in Graves' hyperthyroidism and ophthalmopathy.

The sequencing used peripheral blood mononuclear cells (PBMCs), collected at new diagnosis, from a patient treated with antithyroid drugs. The receptors stem from a woman aged 25-40 years with Graves disease.

This clonotype was recorded at least ten times. This chain links TRBV10-2 with TRBJ2-5, with 7 bases fitting TRBD2. Unmatched junction bases numbered 6, after V lost 0 bases and J lost 5 bases. The CDR3 loop spans 15 amino acids. Germline V gives CDR1 WSHSY, CDR2 SAAADI. The CDR3 DNA follows: TGCGCCAGCAGTGAGTCAGCGACTAGCCAGGAGACCCAGTACTTC. As protein: CASSESATSQETQYF.

This clonotype was observed at least ten times. The chain combines TRBV6-5 with TRBJ2-7; D is uncertain. CDR1 is MNHEY and CDR2 is SVGAGI in the germline V gene. Trimming took 2 bases from V and 3 from J, leaving 14 bases between them. The CDR3 covers 15 residues. This chain's CDR3 is CASSYADLGNYEQYF. The CDR3 nucleotides are TGTGCCAGCAGTTACGCGGACCTTGGAAACTACGAGCAGTACTTC.

Turning to this clonotype: With a far larger clone one base away, a read error is the likely cause. The chain joins TRBV19 to TRBJ2-7; 7 nucleotides line up with TRBD1. CDR3 size: 13 residues. From germline, CDR1 is LNHDA and CDR2 SQIVND (reference sequence). CDR3 sequence: CASRRTGSYERYF. CDR3 coding DNA: TGTGCCAGTCGTAGGACAGGCTCCTACGAGCGGTACTTC.

In its sample, this clonotype was seen many times. The chain couples TRBV20-1 to TRBJ2-1; 10 nucleotides align to TRBD2. With V trimmed by 1 base and J by 3 bases, 12 bases remained unmatched. The CDR3 extends over 18 amino acids. Per germline, CDR1 DFQATT and CDR2 SNEGSKA (reference sequence). CDR3 residues: CSARVLAGVSLRYNEQFF. The CDR3 DNA sequence: TGCAGTGCTAGAGTCCTAGCGGGAGTCTCCCTCCGCTACAATGAGCAGTTCTTC.

This clonotype has more than one count but fewer than ten. The gene calls are TRBV7-9 and TRBJ2-1; TRBD2 matches at 9 bases. The CDR3 runs to 14 residues. The ends lost 3 bases at V and 7 bases at J; junction bases unmatched: 4. Germline V gene sequence: CDR1 SEHNR, CDR2 FQNEAQ (reference sequence). The CDR3 is CASSFAGGQNEQFF. For the CDR3, the DNA is TGTGCCAGCAGCTTTGCGGGAGGGCAGAATGAGCAGTTCTTC.

The rearrangement links TRBV27 to TRBJ2-3; D perhaps matches TRBD1 (8 bases). The last part of the DNA fits TRBJ2-1 better; the J call may be wrong. Germline assignment: CDR1 MNHEY and CDR2 SMNVEV (reference sequence). The CDR3 totals 13 residues. The CDR3 sequence: CASSFTGGGEQFF. The CDR3 coding sequence is TGTGCCAGCAGTTTTACAGGGGGGGGGGAGCAGTTCTTC.

This clonotype was counted only a few times. This may arise from a read error, as a much more abundant clone is one base away. J is TRBJ1-1 and V is TRBV20-1; D is perhaps TRBD1 (5 bases). Looked up from germline, CDR1 is DFQATT and CDR2 is SNEGSKA (reference sequence). The CDR3 runs to 16 residues. CDR3 in DNA: TGCAGTGCTAGGGGGGACGCTAAACGACGGAACACTGAAGCTATCTTT. Translation gives CSARGDAKRRNTEAIF.

This clonotype occurred many times. The chain couples TRBV20-1 to TRBJ2-1; 9 bases map to TRBD2. Trimming took 6 bases from V and 5 from J; bases not matched to a gene: 8. Germline CDR1 reads DFQATT; CDR2 reads SNEGSKA (reference sequence). The CDR3 loop spans 14 amino acids. CDR3 region: CSALSGRLDNEQFF. The CDR3 DNA is TGCAGTGCCCTAAGCGGGAGGCTCGACAATGAGCAGTTCTTC.

The table lists this clonotype with many counts. V is TRBV29-1 and J is TRBJ2-3; perhaps D is TRBD1 or TRBD2 (5 bases each). The CDR3 contains 13 residues. Germline CDR1 is SQVTM and CDR2 is ANQGSEA. V was cut by 2 bases and J by 0 bases, with 6 bases left in between. CDR3 region: CSVERDSTDTQYF. CDR3 nucleotides: TGCAGCGTTGAAAGGGACAGCACAGATACGCAGTATTTT.

This chain joins TRBV19 and TRBJ2-7; D gene unclear. The CDR3 is 14 residues long. Trimming stripped 0 bases from V and 2 bases from J, with 8 bases between. Germline V gene lookup returns CDR1 LNHDA and CDR2 SQIVND (reference sequence). The DNA for the CDR3 is TGTGCCAGTAGTATAGAAATTACGACCTACGAGCAGTACTTC. As protein: CASSIEITTYEQYF.

This clonotype was seen ten or more times. This chain links TRBV27 with TRBJ1-3; possibly TRBD1 for D (6 bases). Germline V gene data show CDR1 as MNHEY and CDR2 as SMNVEV (reference sequence). CDR3 length: 16 amino acids. V was trimmed by 5 bases and J by 0 bases, leaving 14 bases between them. The CDR3 spells CASSPRGGSSGNTIYF. CDR3 DNA sequence: TGTGCCAGCAGTCCTAGGGGGGGGAGCTCTGGAAACACCATATATTTT.

This clonotype has ten or more counts. The V and J genes are TRBV5-1 and TRBJ2-7, with a possible D match to TRBD1 (5 bases). CDR3 size: 17 residues. CDR1 is SGHRS, CDR2 YFSETQ, per germline. V lost 1 base and J 3 bases, leaving 20 bases between the germline ends. The CDR3 bases are TGCGCCAGCAGCTTGCTGGGTGGGCAGGGTGATTACTACGAGCAGTACTTC. Its translation is CASSLLGGQGDYYEQYF. Full variable domain (outside the CDR3, taken from reference TRBV5-1 and TRBJ2-7): KAGVTQTPRYLIKTRGQQVTLSCSPISGHRSVSWYQQTPGQGLQFLFEYFSETQRNKGNFPGRFSGRQFSNSRSEMNVSTLELGDSALYLCASSLLGGQGDYYEQYFGPGTRLTVT.

In regard to this clonotype: A clone one base away is much larger, so this may be a read error. V and J are TRBV2 and TRBJ1-3; weak D call: TRBD1 (5 bases). The CDR3 has 18 residues. Germline CDR1 reads SNHLY; CDR2 reads FYNNEI. CDR3 nucleotides: TGTGCCGGCAGCGAGGGACGGCTCCTGGGGAGTCCTGGAAACACCATATATTTT. Protein product: CAGSEGRLLGSPGNTIYF.

This clonotype came up many times. J is TRBJ2-1 and V is TRBV7-8, with D perhaps matching TRBD1 or TRBD2 (5 bases each). This CDR3 has 13 amino acids. Between the trimmed V and J ends, which lost 0 bases and 10 bases, there was a span of 10 bases. Germline V CDR1 and CDR2: SGHVS, FQNEAQ. CDR3 amino acids: CASSLAEGREQFF. The CDR3 DNA follows: TGTGCCAGCAGCTTAGCCGAGGGGCGGGAGCAGTTCTTC.

V usage is TRBV7-9 and J usage is TRBJ2-7; D not certain. This CDR3 comprises 13 residues. The germline CDR1 and CDR2 sequences are SEHNR and FQNEAQ (reference sequence). Deletions cut 5 bases from V and 2 bases from J, with 10 bases between. Here the CDR3 reads CASSHRETYEQYF. The CDR3 DNA is TGTGCCAGCAGCCATCGCGAGACCTACGAGCAGTACTTC.

The V gene is TRBV11-1, the J gene TRBJ2-7; maybe TRBD1 (5 bases). The germline gives CDR1 SGHAT, CDR2 FQDESV (reference sequence). The CDR3 loop spans 16 amino acids. V was trimmed by 5 bases and J by 1 base, leaving 18 bases between them. The CDR3 DNA follows: TGTGCCAGCAGCCCTCGGTCGCAGGGTCGGTCCTACGAGCAGTACTTC. Its protein product is CASSPRSQGRSYEQYF.

This clonotype appeared many times. The J gene is TRBJ2-7, the V gene TRBV6-9, with 10 bases identical to TRBD1. The CDR3 consists of 15 residues. CDR1 is MNHGY, CDR2 SVAAGI, per germline. Losses at the gene ends were 4 bases for V and 3 bases for J; bases not matched to a gene: 6. CDR3 sequence: CASSSDRGGVYEQYF. For the CDR3, the DNA is TGTGCCAGCAGTTCGGACAGGGGGGGAGTCTACGAGCAGTACTTC.

The genes are TRBV12-3 or TRBV12-4 and TRBJ1-1; D may be TRBD1 (6 bases). The CDR3 contains 14 residues. The V end lost 6 bases, the J end lost 5 bases, and 16 bases lay between the germline ends. This CDR3 reads CASRQQGIETEAFF. The CDR3 region has the DNA TGTGCCAGCAGACAACAGGGTATCGAGACTGAAGCTTTCTTT.

This clonotype was counted many times. This chain joins TRBV12-3 or TRBV12-4 and TRBJ2-5, with 14 positions matching TRBD2. The CDR3 has 20 amino acids. The trim removed 6 bases at V and 5 bases at J, leaving 20 bases unmatched. CDR3 nucleotides: TGTGCCAGCAGCACGACCCGAACCGGGACTAGCGGGAGACGGTTGGAGACCCAGTACTTC. The encoded protein is CASSTTRTGTSGRRLETQYF.

This chain joins TRBV9 and TRBJ2-1; D remains unclear. The CDR3 length is 13 residues. The V gene lost 0 bases and the J gene lost 9 bases, with 10 bases spanning the gap. Germline V gene data show CDR1 as SGDLS and CDR2 as YYNGEE. CDR3 nucleotides: TGTGCCAGCAGCGTAGACCTTACGTTTGAGCAGTTCTTC. Translation gives CASSVDLTFEQFF. Together with reference TRBV9 and TRBJ2-1, the CDR3 gives the full variable domain: DSGVTQTPKHLITATGQRVTLRCSPRSGDLSVYWYQQSLDQGLQFLIQYYNGEERAKGNILERFSAQQFPDLHSELNLSSLELGDSALYFCASSVDLTFEQFFGPGTRLTVL.

This clonotype was recorded at least ten times. The rearrangement links TRBV2 to TRBJ2-1; the D gene is possibly TRBD2 (6 bases). Trimming pared 7 bases from V and 0 bases from J, leaving 10 bases between. This CDR3 has 14 residues. The germline gives CDR1 SNHLY, CDR2 FYNNEI. CDR3 DNA: TGTGCCAGCAACTGGGGGGACTCCTACAATGAGCAGTTCTTC. This codes for CASNWGDSYNEQFF. The full variable domain, rest sourced from reference TRBV2 and TRBJ2-1, is EPEVTQTPSHQVTQMGQEVILRCVPISNHLYFYWYRQILGQKVEFLVSFYNNEISEKSEIFDDQFSVERPDGSNFTLKIRSTKLEDSAMYFCASNWGDSYNEQFFGPGTRLTVL.

The table lists this clonotype with many counts. J is TRBJ1-1 and V is TRBV30; D is possibly TRBD1 (6 bases). This CDR3 region has 16 residues. Germline V gives CDR1 GTSNPN, CDR2 SVGIG (reference sequence). Trimming shortened V by 2 bases and J by 0 bases, and 16 bases separated the two germline ends. CDR3 sequence: CAWSIGQSKMNTEAFF. The CDR3 bases are TGTGCCTGGAGTATTGGACAGTCGAAGATGAACACTGAAGCTTTCTTT.

This clonotype appeared many times. The rearrangement joins TRBV6-5 to TRBJ1-4; the D is unclear. Trimming took off 0 bases at V and 7 bases at J, with 9 bases between the two ends. From germline, CDR1 is MNHEY and CDR2 SVGAGI. The CDR3 sequence is 14 residues long. This chain's CDR3 is CASSYSAGGEKLFF. The CDR3 DNA reads as TGTGCCAGCAGTTACTCCGCAGGAGGTGAAAAACTGTTTTTT.

The rearrangement uses TRBV10-3 and TRBJ2-7; 9 nucleotides line up with TRBD2. This CDR3 has 13 amino acids. Losses at the gene ends were 10 bases for V and 2 bases for J; bases not matched to a gene: 6. Germline-derived CDR1 and CDR2 are ENHRY and SYGVKD. The CDR3 nucleotides are TGTGCCACTATGACTAGCGGAACCTACGAGCAGTACTTC. It encodes CATMTSGTYEQYF.

The sample holds many counts of this clonotype. The chain is built from TRBV3-1 and TRBJ1-1; D gene ambiguous. The V end lost 1 base, the J end lost 0 bases, and 12 bases lay between the germline ends. The CDR3 is 16 amino acids. Germline loops: CDR1 LGHDT, CDR2 YNNKEL (reference sequence). In DNA, the CDR3 is TGTGCCAGCAGCCAAGGGTTCCCACAGATGAACACTGAAGCTTTCTTT. It is translated as CASSQGFPQMNTEAFF.

This clonotype was observed a handful of times. The chain couples TRBV18 to TRBJ2-1; 7 positions agree with TRBD1. V lost 8 bases and J lost 0; bases outside the gene matches: 10. CDR3 length: 16 amino acids. In germline, CDR1 is KGHSH, CDR2 LQKENI. CDR3: CASPPEGAPSYNEQFF. CDR3 coding DNA: TGTGCCAGCCCTCCCGAGGGGGCCCCCTCCTACAATGAGCAGTTCTTC.